Detailed here is one T cell receptor beta chain. This clone was found once. Its specific antigen is unknown. Base qualities are not recorded, but no much larger clone differs from it by a single base. Relative to germline, V is missing 8 bases and J is missing 2 bases, with 9 bases of the junction outside any gene match. CDR1 is given as SGHRS and CDR2 as YFSETQ, both from the germline V gene. Including the terminal cysteine and phenylalanine, the CDR3 comprises 15 residues. Only CDR3 DNA remains: 45 bases, in frame from the first base. The immunoSEQ assay amplified TCRB CDR3 regions from 2 micrograms of genomic DNA, or from all available DNA when less than that amount was available. The multiplex PCR relied on 60 forward primers for TCR V beta segments and 13 reverse primers for J beta segments. To estimate the number of reads per starting template, synthetic control templates were added to each sample at limiting dilution. The Illumina HiSeq System generated 87 bp sequencing reads. Processing in the source paper ran as follows. PCR and sequencing errors were removed by a nearest neighbor algorithm that merged closely related sequences. TCR overlap was defined as the percentage of unique tumor TCR beta sequences that were also found in the peripheral blood of the same patient. This is the immuneACCESS table as TCRdb keeps it, with only in-frame sequences that have V and J called. A part of the clones is gone; compared with another copy, unresolved V genes explain less than half, and the rest is unexplained. V, J and clone size are taken as reported in that table, and D and trimming were inferred from the DNA itself. The sample profile shows approximately 92,000 clones; 65% to 85% of them were found once. Roughly 5.3% of the sample rests with the top ten.

This entry comes from a study of glioma-infiltrating T cells after dendritic cell vaccination listed by TCRdb under 2016. Describing the broader study: The cohort included about 15 glioblastoma patients drawn from Phase I and II dendritic cell vaccination trials, of whom 9 were newly diagnosed and 6 had recurrent disease. Patients received three intradermal dendritic cell vaccine injections at biweekly intervals in the arm below the axilla. TCR sequencing metrics, including TIL content and tumor-blood repertoire overlap, were correlated with survival after dendritic cell vaccination. The vaccine consisted of monocyte-derived dendritic cells cultured less than eight days with IL-4 and GM-CSF, then pulsed overnight with autologous tumor lysate. Deep sequencing of TCR beta CDR3 regions was used to quantify tumor-infiltrating lymphocyte content and compare tumor and blood repertoires in dendritic cell-vaccinated glioblastoma patients. Between the early 2000s and the early 2010s, the patients were given dendritic cell vaccination pulsed with autologous tumor lysate.

The meaning of the sample's time point label: after dendritic cell vaccination, including at tumor progression/relapse. Selection of patients required sufficient residual fresh-frozen tumor tissue and over two years of available survival data. Molecular status otherwise varied across the glioblastoma patients, but none of them carried an isocitrate dehydrogenase mutation. PBMC were collected before vaccination, two weeks after the third vaccination, and at tumor progression if progression occurred. The Qiagen DNeasy Blood extraction Kit was used to extract genomic DNA. Study-wide findings and limitations: The cohort was small and heterogeneous, and full blood and tumor sets were available for few patients, with initial-recurrent tumor pairs available for even fewer patients. The three-group TCR overlap response model was described as speculative and requiring prospective validation. After dendritic cell vaccination, a higher estimated pretreatment TIL content predicted longer time to progression and overall survival. No direct relationship between TCR clonality and survival was found, suggesting a diverse polyclonal response may matter.

The TCR sequence derives from a human donor with glioblastoma. The chain is encoded by TRBV5-1 joined to TRBJ2-3; a stretch of 9 junction bases matches TRBD1. The sample here was blood, taken after dendritic cell vaccination. The CDR3 sequence is CASGGQGVPTDTQYF. The nucleotide sequence reads TGCGCCAGTGGGGGACAGGGAGTACCCACAGATACGCAGTATTTT.